This T cell receptor (beta chain) was obtained from a study of blood T cell repertoires in COVID-19. The CDR3 covers 17 residues. V was cut by 0 bases and J by 3 bases, with 17 bases left in between. Per the germline V gene, CDR1 is SGHDN and CDR2 is FVKESK. This clone was detected once. Some clones are missing from TCRdb's copy, which holds only in-frame ones; the method was immunoSEQ multiplex PCR. The sample consists of some 46,000 clones, around 90% of them appearing once. This receptor was obtained from a man aged 45 to 65 with acute or convalescent COVID-19. The sequenced sample consisted of peripheral blood. The chain joins TRBV14 to TRBJ1-2; D gene ambiguous. The CDR3 DNA sequence: TGTGCCAGCAGCCAAGATTCGGATCCCGTGGACTACTATGGCTACACCTTC. Its translation: CASSQDSDPVDYYGYTF.